The next 2 T cell receptor beta chains were all read from a single sample in a study of blood T cell repertoires in COVID-19. Some clones are missing from TCRdb's copy, which holds only in-frame ones; the method was immunoSEQ multiplex PCR. Of 200,000 to 250,000 clones listed, 82% are singletons. The sequenced sample was peripheral blood. The receptors were sampled from an elderly woman with COVID-19, enrolled during active disease.

The chain links TRBV30 to TRBJ2-5; no definite D call. The ends were cut back, 2 bases at V and 4 bases at J, with 17 bases in the middle. CDR3 length: 15 amino acids. CDR1 GTSNPN and CDR2 SVGIG come from the germline V gene (reference sequence). The CDR3 DNA is TGTGCCTGGAGTACGCGTCTCTCTTTACGAGAGACCCAGTACTTC. The encoded protein is CAWSTRLSLRETQYF.

In this sample, this clone turned up once. V gene TRBV18 combines with J gene TRBJ2-5; no reliable D call. The ends were cut back, 3 bases at V and 3 bases at J, with 11 bases in the middle. The germline V gene has CDR1 KGHSH and CDR2 LQKENI. This CDR3 is 14 amino acids long. CDR3 protein: CASSPRRVEETQYF. CDR3 in DNA: TGTGCCAGCTCACCGCGCCGCGTTGAAGAGACCCAGTACTTC.